This entry is about one TCR beta chain. Its cognate antigen is unknown. The entry originates in a study of cytomegalovirus exposure and HLA in healthy donors. Overall study: Among the approximately 400 donors who were genotyped, 81% fell in the genetic ancestry cluster that is associated with self-reported Caucasian donors. Study-level findings and limits: Reports indicated that the classifier achieved high specificity and sensitivity in diagnosing cytomegalovirus status. In a later analysis, at a false discovery rate of 0.05, approximately 16,000 TCR beta sequences were associated with HLA alleles. CMV serostatus was the sole immune exposure information available.

V was trimmed by 0 bases and J by 7 bases, leaving 11 bases between them. The CDR3 is 13 residues long. The V gene's germline CDR1 is SGHKS and CDR2 YYEKEE (reference sequence). Primers: 60 Vbeta forward and 13 Jbeta reverse. Method: immunoSEQ multiplex PCR; TCRdb's copy keeps in-frame clones and lacks some. This table holds 55,000 to 80,000 clones, about four fifths found once. The sequence derives from a woman in her 30s in good health and CMV-seronegative. What was sequenced was PBMCs. The genes are TRBV5-5 and TRBJ2-7; tentatively, D is TRBD1 (6 bases). CDR3 loop: CASSLVRQGEQYV. The DNA of the CDR3 is TGTGCCAGCAGCTTGGTAAGGCAGGGGGAGCAGTACGTC.